Presented here are 20 T cell receptor beta chains from one specimen sequenced in a study of blood T cell repertoires in COVID-19. The data were produced by immunoSEQ multiplex PCR, yet TCRdb's version contains in-frame clones alone and is incomplete. The sample includes around 84,000 clones, about 78% seen only once; the top ten take just over 35%. The sequenced material came from peripheral blood. The receptors were gathered from a man aged 60 to 69 with COVID-19, enrolled during active disease.

The chain is built from TRBV5-1 and TRBJ1-6; TRBD1 agrees at 8 bases. The CDR3 spans 16 residues. V lost 4 bases to trimming and J lost 5 bases; unmatched junction nucleotides: 8. Germline CDR1 is SGHRS and CDR2 is YFSETQ. As DNA, the CDR3 is TGCGCCAGCAGCCTATGGACAGGGATGGATAATTCACCCCTCCACTTT. As protein: CASSLWTGMDNSPLHF. The variable domain in full, with the rest retrieved from reference TRBV5-1 and TRBJ1-6, is KAGVTQTPRYLIKTRGQQVTLSCSPISGHRSVSWYQQTPGQGLQFLFEYFSETQRNKGNFPGRFSGRQFSNSRSEMNVSTLELGDSALYLCASSLWTGMDNSPLHFGNGTRLTVT.

The gene calls are TRBV5-1 and TRBJ2-1; D is perhaps TRBD1 (6 bases). The CDR3 has 13 amino acids. Germline V gives CDR1 SGHRS, CDR2 YFSETQ. Trimming stripped 4 bases from V and 3 bases from J, with 8 bases between. CDR3 nucleotide sequence: TGCGCCAGCAGCCCAGGGGTCTACAATGAGCAGTTCTTC. This encodes CASSPGVYNEQFF.

The chain is built from TRBV3-1 (or the pseudogene TRBV3-2) and TRBJ1-4; D ambiguous. The CDR3 covers 14 residues. Trimming stripped 0 bases from V and 9 bases from J, with 11 bases between. Germline V gene data show CDR1 as LGHDT and CDR2 as YNNKEL (reference sequence). The CDR3 sequence: CASSQDLKEKKLFF. CDR3 in DNA: TGTGCCAGCAGCCAAGATCTGAAGGAGAAAAAACTGTTTTTT.

This chain links TRBV5-4 with TRBJ1-2; 7 bases align to TRBD1. The CDR3 consists of 15 residues. V shed 3 bases and J 2 bases; nucleotides not matched to a gene: 7. Germline CDR1 and CDR2: SGHNT and YYREEE (reference sequence). The CDR3 spells CASSSIQGKNYGYTF. CDR3 coding DNA: TGTGCCAGCAGCTCTATACAGGGGAAGAACTATGGCTACACCTTC.

The chain combines TRBV11-3 with TRBJ2-1; 7 bases agree with TRBD1. V lost 0 bases to trimming and J lost 10 bases; unmatched junction nucleotides: 6. This CDR3 spans 14 amino acids. Looked up from germline, CDR1 is SGHNT and CDR2 is YENEEA. Here the CDR3 reads CASSLEPQGGEQFF. The CDR3 DNA follows: TGTGCCAGCAGCTTAGAACCCCAAGGGGGCGAGCAGTTCTTC. Together with reference TRBV11-3 and TRBJ2-1, the CDR3 gives the full variable domain: EAGVVQSPRYKIIEKKQPVAFWCNPISGHNTLYWYLQNLGQGPELLIRYENEEAVDDSQLPKDRFSAERLKGVDSTLKIQPAELGDSAVYLCASSLEPQGGEQFFGPGTRLTVL.

The chain couples TRBV18 to TRBJ2-2, with TRBD2 matching 11 bases. The length of the CDR3 is 17 residues. Germline lookup yields CDR1 KGHSH and CDR2 LQKENI. After removal of 2 bases from V and 6 bases from J, the junction contained 8 bases not matched to a gene. The CDR3 reads CASSPVTSGIGAGELFF. The CDR3 bases are TGTGCCAGCTCACCAGTGACTAGCGGGATAGGGGCCGGGGAGCTGTTTTTT. The whole variable domain, filled in from reference TRBV18 and TRBJ2-2, reads NAGVMQNPRHLVRRRGQEARLRCSPMKGHSHVYWYRQLPEEGLKFMVYLQKENIIDESGMPKERFSAEFPKEGPSILRIQQVVRGDSAAYFCASSPVTSGIGAGELFFGEGSRLTVL.

The rearrangement links TRBV19 to TRBJ2-7; 9 bases map to TRBD1. Germline-derived CDR1 and CDR2 are LNHDA and SQIVND (reference sequence). This CDR3 is built from 15 residues. V gave up 9 bases and J gave up 2 bases; unmatched junction bases: 11. CDR3 loop: CASRFWGQGTYEQYF. The CDR3 DNA is TGTGCCAGCCGATTCTGGGGACAGGGAACCTACGAGCAGTACTTC.

The V gene is TRBV19, the J gene TRBJ1-1, with 9 bases aligning to TRBD1. Germline V gene sequence: CDR1 LNHDA, CDR2 SQIVND (reference sequence). The CDR3 sequence is 19 residues long. With 3 bases clipped from V and 0 bases from J, the junction kept 14 bases outside the gene matches. The CDR3 loop reads CASSMSLGTGNGVNTEAFF. CDR3 sequence (DNA): TGTGCCAGTAGTATGAGTCTTGGGACAGGGAATGGAGTGAACACTGAAGCTTTCTTT.

J is TRBJ2-1 and V is TRBV19; tentatively, D is TRBD2 (5 bases). The germline V gene encodes CDR1 LNHDA and CDR2 SQIVND (reference sequence). The V and J ends lost 10 bases and 5 bases respectively, with 21 bases between them. The CDR3 runs to 15 residues. The CDR3 DNA reads as TGTGCCACTGAGGGTCGGGGAGTGGGTAACAATGAGCAGTTCTTC. It encodes CATEGRGVGNNEQFF.

The chain uses TRBV7-6 and TRBJ2-3, with D possibly TRBD2 on 5 matching bases. Per the germline V gene, CDR1 is SGHVS and CDR2 is FNYEAQ. The CDR3 totals 15 residues. V was shortened by 7 bases and J by 0 bases, with 14 bases between the two germline ends. The CDR3 loop is CASTPLGSSTDTQYF. In nucleotides, the CDR3 is TGTGCCAGCACCCCACTAGGGAGTAGCACAGATACGCAGTATTTT.

The chain has TRBV19 and TRBJ2-5, with 8 bases aligning to TRBD1. Trimming removed 4 bases from V and 5 bases from J; junction bases left unmatched: 15. The CDR3 consists of 17 residues. CDR1 and CDR2 (germline): LNHDA, SQIVND (reference sequence). The CDR3 coding sequence is TGTGCCAGTAGTACCCTGGACAGGGTAGGTGATGTGGAGACCCAGTACTTC. Its translation is CASSTLDRVGDVETQYF. The whole variable domain, remainder taken from reference TRBV19 and TRBJ2-5, is DGGITQSPKYLFRKEGQNVTLSCEQNLNHDAMYWYRQDPGQGLRLIYYSQIVNDFQKGDIAEGYSVSREKKESFPLTVTSAQKNPTAFYLCASSTLDRVGDVETQYFGPGTRLLVL.

J is TRBJ2-1 and V is TRBV19, with D maybe TRBD1 (5 bases). Germline values: CDR1 LNHDA, CDR2 SQIVND (reference sequence). This CDR3 region has 14 residues. The V end was cut by 5 bases, the J end by 8 bases, with 16 bases between. CDR3 in amino acids: CASSPRPGRDEQFF. CDR3 coding DNA: TGTGCCAGTAGTCCGCGCCCGGGCAGGGATGAGCAGTTCTTC.

This clone was detected a few times. This chain uses TRBV7-8 with TRBJ1-5; 11 nucleotides align to TRBD1. Trimming cost V 3 bases and J 4 bases; bases outside gene matches: 2. The CDR3 covers 15 residues. Germline V gives CDR1 SGHVS, CDR2 FQNEAQ. The CDR3: CASSFGQGANQPQHF. The CDR3 DNA reads as TGTGCCAGCAGCTTCGGACAGGGGGCAAATCAGCCCCAGCATTTT.

The V and J genes are TRBV18 and TRBJ1-6; 7 nucleotides agree with TRBD1. Looked up from germline, CDR1 is KGHSH and CDR2 is LQKENI. V lost 8 bases to trimming and J lost 5 bases; unmatched junction nucleotides: 6. The CDR3 has 14 residues. CDR3 region: CASAAGTDNSPLHF. The CDR3 DNA is TGTGCCAGCGCCGCCGGGACAGATAATTCACCCCTCCACTTT.

V usage is TRBV19 and J usage is TRBJ1-1, with unresolved D. Trimming took 10 bases from V and 1 from J, leaving 13 bases between them. CDR3 length equals 13 residues. CDR1 and CDR2 from the germline V gene are LNHDA and SQIVND (reference sequence). CDR3 loop: CAIQQSPNTEAFF. The CDR3, as DNA: TGTGCCATCCAACAGAGTCCGAACACTGAAGCTTTCTTT.

J is TRBJ2-7 and V is TRBV4-3, with 11 bases that match TRBD2. The CDR3 extends over 16 amino acids. The germline gives CDR1 LGHNA, CDR2 YSLEER. V shed 4 bases, J shed 4 bases, and the junction held 9 bases outside the gene matches. The CDR3 region is CASSRYPSGGNYEQYF. The CDR3 nucleotides read TGCGCCAGCAGCCGGTATCCTAGCGGGGGGAATTACGAGCAGTACTTC.

The rearrangement links TRBV7-2 to TRBJ2-1, with D uncertain. Germline loops: CDR1 SGHTA, CDR2 FQGNSA. The CDR3 has 15 residues. V was shortened by 2 bases and J by 4 bases, with 12 bases between the two germline ends. CDR3 in DNA: TGTGCCAGCAGCTTATCAGAGACACTTTACAATGAGCAGTTCTTC. It yields the protein CASSLSETLYNEQFF.

The chain employs TRBV6-6 and TRBJ2-7; 9 bases agree with TRBD1. There are 14 residues in the CDR3. Trimming took 5 bases from V and 4 from J; bases not matched to a gene: 6. Germline V gene sequence: CDR1 MNHNY, CDR2 SVGAGI (reference sequence). CDR3 coding DNA: TGTGCCAGCAGTAAGGGGACAGGGTCTTACGAGCAGTACTTC. This codes for CASSKGTGSYEQYF.

The sample holds one count of this clone. The chain joins TRBV18 to TRBJ1-5; the match to TRBD1 covers 10 bases. Germline CDR1 KGHSH, CDR2 LQKENI. V shed 3 bases and J 6 bases; nucleotides not matched to a gene: 5. The CDR3 has 15 amino acids. The CDR3 nucleotides are TGTGCCAGCTCACCGACAGGGGGCGAGGTTCAGCCCCAGCATTTT. Translation: CASSPTGGEVQPQHF.

This rearrangement joins TRBV4-2 to TRBJ2-3; TRBD2 aligns across 12 bases. With V trimmed by 1 base and J by 2 bases, 4 bases remained unmatched. The length of the CDR3 is 17 residues. Germline V lookup: CDR1 LGHNA, CDR2 YNFKEQ. This chain's CDR3 is CASSQAGLAGHTDTQYF. CDR3 nucleotide sequence: TGTGCCAGCAGCCAAGCCGGACTAGCGGGGCACACAGATACGCAGTATTTT.